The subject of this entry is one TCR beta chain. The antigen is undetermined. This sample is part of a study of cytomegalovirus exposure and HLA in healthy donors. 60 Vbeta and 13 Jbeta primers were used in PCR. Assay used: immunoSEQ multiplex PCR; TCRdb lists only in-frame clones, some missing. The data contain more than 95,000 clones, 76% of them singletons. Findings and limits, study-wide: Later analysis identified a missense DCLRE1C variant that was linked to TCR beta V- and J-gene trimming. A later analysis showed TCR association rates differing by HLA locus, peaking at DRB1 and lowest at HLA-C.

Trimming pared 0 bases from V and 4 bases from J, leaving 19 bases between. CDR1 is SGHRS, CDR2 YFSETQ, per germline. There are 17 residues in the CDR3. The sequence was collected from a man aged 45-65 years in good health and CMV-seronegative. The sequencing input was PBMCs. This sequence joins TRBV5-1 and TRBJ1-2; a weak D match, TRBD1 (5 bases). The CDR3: CASSLAGGGSLPYGYTF. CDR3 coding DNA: TGCGCCAGCAGCTTGGCCGGCGGGGGGTCCCTTCCCTATGGCTACACCTTC.